A single T cell receptor beta chain is shown here with its context. Its target is not known. This CDR3 has 16 residues. Trimming removed 4 bases from V and 6 bases from J, with 19 bases in between. From germline, CDR1 is MDHEN and CDR2 SYDVKM. This sample was included in a study of shared clonotypes between healthy human individuals. Study outcomes and limitations: A generally larger estimated richness was seen in naive subsets than in memory subsets. Clonotypes shared by all four sorted-subset donors had higher generation probabilities than non-shared clonotypes.

On sorted subsets, replicate PCRs used 150 to 250 ng DNA, or 27,000 or so T cell genomes. TCRdb's table, derived via immunoSEQ multiplex PCR, lists solely in-frame clones and lacks some. The sample carries roughly 2.2 million clones, 85% to 95% recorded once. Every donor, a Caucasian adult, lived in Nashville, Tennessee. V gene TRBV28 combines with J gene TRBJ2-1, with D uncertain. This TCR was recovered from a man between 18 and 35 years old in good health. Some clones in this sample may be carry-over from other donors' samples. The material sequenced was naive CD4+ T cells from PBMCs. Subset indicated: CD45RA+ positively selected. The CDR3 here is CASSSPGIRPVNEQFF. The CDR3 DNA reads TGTGCCAGCAGTTCCCCTGGGATCCGCCCCGTCAATGAGCAGTTCTTC.